The following is a T cell receptor (beta chain) sequence with its context. Its specificity is not known. These data originate in a study of naive and memory T cell subsets. Separate alpha and beta amplification began at the second PCR step. An equimolar mix of two oligonucleotides served as the beta constant-region primer for TRBC1 and TRBC2. Four rounds of PCR amplified the ligated cDNA using nested alpha and beta constant-region primers plus SP2. TCRdb passed the UMI-ligation and nested PCR reads through MiXCR, listing each CDR3 protein once. The sample lists some 82,000 distinct CDR3 sequences, around 11% occurring once. Study results and limitations: A few larger clonotypes appeared in naive repertoires, especially CD8, possibly memory cells re-expressing CD45RA.

The sequenced sample was naive CD4+ T cells from blood. The TCR was taken from a human donor in good health.

The CDR3 spells CATSDPGLYGYTF. CDR3 sequence (DNA): TGTGCCACCAGTGATCCCGGCCTCTATGGCTACACCTTC. The chain carries TRBV24-1 and TRBJ1-2; D gene uncertain. Deletions cut 3 bases from V and 4 bases from J, with 8 bases between. Germline-derived CDR1 and CDR2 are KGHDR and SFDVKD. This CDR3 has 13 residues.